These T cell receptor beta chains were read from a single sample in a study of T cells in Graves' hyperthyroidism and ophthalmopathy. TCRdb re-analysed the multiplex PCR reads in MiXCR, keeping a single row per CDR3 protein. The sample lists hundreds of thousands of distinct CDR3 sequences; approximately 13% were seen once. The sequencing sample was made of blood. The source is a woman between 25 and 40 years old with Graves' hyperthyroidism. Each CDR3 is given with its conserved first and last residue.

CDR3aa	j_gene	v_gene
CSARVTGGGVGELFF	TRBJ2-2	TRBV20-1
CASSKDGYEQYF	TRBJ2-7	TRBV2
CATSPRTGTNEQFF	TRBJ2-1	TRBV24-1
CASSYTGTGEQPQHF	TRBJ1-5	TRBV6-2/TRBV6-3
CASSSGTSPTQYF	TRBJ2-3	TRBV12-3/TRBV12-4
CASSFRLGQETQYF	TRBJ2-5	TRBV28
CASSTREGGTQYF	TRBJ2-5	TRBV5-1
CASQNSIAGANYEQYF	TRBJ2-7	TRBV2
CASSQDPQLATNEKLFF	TRBJ1-4	TRBV3-1
CASSEAPGQGAGELFF	TRBJ2-2	TRBV2
CAWRRTSGRNEQFF	TRBJ2-1	TRBV30
CASEGGAIPGELFF	TRBJ2-2	TRBV25-1
CASSRTGGYENIQYF	TRBJ2-4	TRBV4-1
CASSLPHYQGLRDSNQPQHF	TRBJ1-5	TRBV27
CASSLDGHTPRVFF	TRBJ2-2	TRBV5-1
CASGHVGSGQPQHF	TRBJ1-5	TRBV7-2
CASSFLSSGAYEQYF	TRBJ2-7	TRBV7-2
CASSIGHQPLAGVYNEQFF	TRBJ2-1	TRBV19
CASSEDGASYEQYF	TRBJ2-7	TRBV7-9
CASRSAGSNTGELFF	TRBJ2-2	TRBV5-1
CASRPSGGRSPLHF	TRBJ1-6	TRBV7-9
CATRRDSSTGELFF	TRBJ2-2	TRBV24-1
CSVAPTGASGYEQYF	TRBJ2-7	TRBV29-1
CASGLQGGNQPQHF	TRBJ1-5	TRBV6-1
CSAQTAGAVFAEQFF	TRBJ2-1	TRBV20-1
CAIRPRGPDNGYTF	TRBJ1-2	TRBV10-3
CASSFFYQDRVHEQYF	TRBJ2-7	TRBV12-3/TRBV12-4
CSASKAQITPAYNEQFF	TRBJ2-1	TRBV20-1
CASSLRTGGGEQYF	TRBJ2-7	TRBV5-1
CASRSSGRHTDTQYF	TRBJ2-3	TRBV6-1
CASKGLKENTEAFF	TRBJ1-1	TRBV14
CASHSGTPEQFF	TRBJ2-1	TRBV2
CASSPGTSGTYEQYF	TRBJ2-7	TRBV12-3/TRBV12-4
CASSELWLASDEQFF	TRBJ2-1	TRBV6-1
CASRSWAGEETQYF	TRBJ2-5	TRBV7-9
CASSLTGGQETQYF	TRBJ2-5	TRBV11-2
CAWSTGGRGEQYF	TRBJ2-7	TRBV30
CASSLSGPPGYF	TRBJ2-5	TRBV11-2
CASSPRGLTGELFF	TRBJ2-2	TRBV11-2
CASSSLASKGTDTQYF	TRBJ2-3	TRBV12-3/TRBV12-4
CSVRDFSYEQYF	TRBJ2-7	TRBV29-1
CASSLNRGLYNEQFF	TRBJ2-1	TRBV12-3/TRBV12-4
CASSRELAGGSSEQYF	TRBJ2-7	TRBV3-1
CASRPGGAKNIQYF	TRBJ2-4	TRBV6-2/TRBV6-3
CASSPGGRARPYNEQFF	TRBJ2-1	TRBV19
CASSFGSSGANVLTF	TRBJ2-6	TRBV7-2
CSARPGRTSGAEQYF	TRBJ2-7	TRBV20-1
CATSDPGGPSSYNEQFF	TRBJ2-1	TRBV24-1
CASSRLDGQETQYF	TRBJ2-5	TRBV13
CASKYRSSTDTQYF	TRBJ2-3	TRBV27
CASSVVLRDRGELNEQFF	TRBJ2-1	TRBV9
CATTGLVTDTQYF	TRBJ2-3	TRBV28
CASSTSGESNYEQYF	TRBJ2-7	TRBV7-6
CASSKTPATGGATDTQYF	TRBJ2-3	TRBV27
CASSWTPPWVPTYEQYF	TRBJ2-7	TRBV6-9
CASSPSSSHRVTNEKLFF	TRBJ1-4	TRBV11-2
CASSVRAEQFF	TRBJ2-1	TRBV9
CASSTAGGTVVYEQYF	TRBJ2-7	TRBV27